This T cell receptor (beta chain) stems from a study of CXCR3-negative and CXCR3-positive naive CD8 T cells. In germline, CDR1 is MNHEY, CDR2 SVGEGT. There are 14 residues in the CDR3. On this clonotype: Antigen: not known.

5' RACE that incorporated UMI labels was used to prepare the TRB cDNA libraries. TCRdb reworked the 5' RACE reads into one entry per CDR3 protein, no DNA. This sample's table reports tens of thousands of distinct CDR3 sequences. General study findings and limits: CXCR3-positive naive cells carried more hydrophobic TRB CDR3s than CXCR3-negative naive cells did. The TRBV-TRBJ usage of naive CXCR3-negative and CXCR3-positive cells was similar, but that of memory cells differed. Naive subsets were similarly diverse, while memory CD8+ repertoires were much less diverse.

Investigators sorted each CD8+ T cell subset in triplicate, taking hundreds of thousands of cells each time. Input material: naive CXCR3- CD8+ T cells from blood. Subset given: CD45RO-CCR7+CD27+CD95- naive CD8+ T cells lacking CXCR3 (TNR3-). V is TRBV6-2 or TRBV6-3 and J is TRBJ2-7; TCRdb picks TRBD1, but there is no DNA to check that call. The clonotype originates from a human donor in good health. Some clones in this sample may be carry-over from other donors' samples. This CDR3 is CASSSGTGYYEQYF.